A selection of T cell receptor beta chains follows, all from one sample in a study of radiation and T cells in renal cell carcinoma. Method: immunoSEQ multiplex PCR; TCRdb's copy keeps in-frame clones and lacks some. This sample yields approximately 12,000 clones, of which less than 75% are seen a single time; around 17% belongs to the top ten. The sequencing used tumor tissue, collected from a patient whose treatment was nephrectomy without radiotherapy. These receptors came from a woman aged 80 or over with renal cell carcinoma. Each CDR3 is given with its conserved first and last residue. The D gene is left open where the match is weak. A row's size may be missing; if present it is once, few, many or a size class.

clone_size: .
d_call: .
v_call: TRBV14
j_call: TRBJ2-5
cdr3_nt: TGTGCCAGCAGCCAAGAACTTGGGCTCCAAGAGACCCAGTACTTC
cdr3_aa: CASSQELGLQETQYF

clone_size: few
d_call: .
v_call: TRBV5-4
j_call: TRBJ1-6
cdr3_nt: TGTGCCAGCAGCTTGGACCAGGGCCCTGTTACTTCACCCCTCCACTTT
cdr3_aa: CASSLDQGPVTSPLHF

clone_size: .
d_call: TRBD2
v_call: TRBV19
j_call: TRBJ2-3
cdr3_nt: TGTGCCAGTAGTATAATAGCGGGGACCACAGATACGCAGTATTTT
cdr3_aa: CASSIIAGTTDTQYF

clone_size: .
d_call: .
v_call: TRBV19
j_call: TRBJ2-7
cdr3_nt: TGTGCCAGTAGTCCAGGGACAAGAAGGAACGAGCAGTACTTC
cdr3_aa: CASSPGTRRNEQYF

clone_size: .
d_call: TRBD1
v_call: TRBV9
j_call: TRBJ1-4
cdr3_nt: TGTGCCAGCAGCGCAACAGGGGGCTCGGGGAATGAAAAACTGTTTTTT
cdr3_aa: CASSATGGSGNEKLFF

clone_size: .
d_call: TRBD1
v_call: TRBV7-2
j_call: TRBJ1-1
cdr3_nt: TGTGCCAGCAGCTACCCGGGACAGGGGCGTGCTTTCTTT
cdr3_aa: CASSYPGQGRAFF

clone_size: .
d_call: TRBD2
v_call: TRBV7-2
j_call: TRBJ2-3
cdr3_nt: TGTGCCAGCAGCTCCGGACTAGCGGGGGCCCAGTATTTT
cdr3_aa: CASSSGLAGAQYF

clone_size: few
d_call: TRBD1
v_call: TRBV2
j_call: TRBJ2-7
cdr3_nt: TGTGCCAGCATCTCAGGGGGCTCCTACGAGCAGTACTTC
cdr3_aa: CASISGGSYEQYF

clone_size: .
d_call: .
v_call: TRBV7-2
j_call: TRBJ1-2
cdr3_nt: TGTGCCAGCAGCCTTGCCGGGGGGCACGTGAACTATGGCTACACCTTC
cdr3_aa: CASSLAGGHVNYGYTF

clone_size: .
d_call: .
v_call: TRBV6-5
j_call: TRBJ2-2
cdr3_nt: TGTGCCAGCAGTGGCCCTTTGCTGAATACCGGGGAGCTGTTTTTT
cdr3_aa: CASSGPLLNTGELFF

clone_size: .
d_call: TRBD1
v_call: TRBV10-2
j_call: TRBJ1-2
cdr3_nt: TGCGCCATCCTGGACAGGGACGCCTATGGCTACACCTTC
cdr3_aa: CAILDRDAYGYTF